The next 22 T cell receptor beta chains were all read from a single sample in a study of T cell repertoires in cytomegalovirus infection. TCRdb used MiXCR to reprocess the reads, holding one entry per CDR3 protein. Of hundreds of thousands of distinct CDR3 sequences in the sample, roughly 36% were seen once. These TCRs are of unknown antigen specificity. The specimen comprised cultured PBMCs, sampled from culture after CMV antigen stimulation. The receptors were sampled from a human donor in good health (CMV status not recorded). Some clones in this sample may be carry-over from other donors' samples.

This sequence joins TRBV7-9 and TRBJ2-7; 12 bases match TRBD2. V dropped 5 bases and J dropped 6; count of bases not matched to a gene: 5. This CDR3 has 14 residues. Germline CDR1 and CDR2: SEHNR and FQNEAQ (reference sequence). CDR3 DNA: TGTGCCAGCAGCCCTAGCGGGAGGGCCAGCGAGCAGTACTTC. This gives the protein CASSPSGRASEQYF.

The sample holds a few counts of this clonotype. V is TRBV4-3 and J is TRBJ1-6, with 7 bases that match TRBD1. Per the germline V gene, CDR1 is LGHNA and CDR2 is YSLEER. With 0 bases clipped from V and 10 bases from J, the junction kept 6 bases outside the gene matches. This CDR3 is built from 15 residues. For the CDR3, the DNA is TGCGCCAGCAGCCAAGATTCGACAGGGTTCTCACCCCTCCACTTT. This sequence encodes CASSQDSTGFSPLHF.

CDR3 protein: CASSLPSGQRSVEQFF. CDR3 DNA: TGTGCCAGCAGCTTACCTAGCGGCCAGCGGTCGGTTGAGCAGTTCTTC. The genes are TRBV5-4 and TRBJ2-1; 7 bases line up with TRBD2. V lost 2 bases to trimming and J lost 9 bases; unmatched junction nucleotides: 14. The CDR3 consists of 16 residues. Germline lookup yields CDR1 SGHNT and CDR2 YYREEE (reference sequence).

The chain is built from TRBV12-3 or TRBV12-4 and TRBJ2-3, with no clear D. V lost 2 bases to trimming and J lost 2 bases, with 8 bases between them. The CDR3 totals 14 residues. The DNA for the CDR3 is TGTGCCAGCAGTTTACTCGCGGTCACAGATACGCAGTATTTT. It encodes CASSLLAVTDTQYF.

The chain recombines TRBV19 with TRBJ1-4; D is uncertain. The CDR3 has 10 residues. V was clipped by 8 bases and J by 8 bases, with 6 bases between them. Per the germline V gene, CDR1 is LNHDA and CDR2 is SQIVND (reference sequence). The CDR3 DNA sequence: TGTGCCAGTGGGAGGGAAAAACTGTTTTTT. As protein: CASGREKLFF.

The chain links TRBV6-5 to TRBJ1-1; D may be TRBD1 (5 bases). Germline V gene sequence: CDR1 MNHEY, CDR2 SVGAGI. This CDR3 contains 14 residues. Trimming pared 5 bases from V and 4 bases from J, leaving 14 bases between. CDR3: CASSRGNGVTEAFF. In DNA, the CDR3 is TGTGCCAGCAGTAGGGGTAATGGAGTCACTGAAGCTTTCTTT.

This clonotype has a handful of counts. The chain couples TRBV19 to TRBJ2-1, with TRBD1 identical over 9 bases. V shed 7 bases, J shed 3 bases, and the junction held 7 bases outside the gene matches. The CDR3 runs to 15 residues. The germline V gene encodes CDR1 LNHDA and CDR2 SQIVND (reference sequence). The CDR3 loop reads CASTTTGGGYNEQFF. Written as DNA, the CDR3 is TGTGCCAGTACCACGACAGGGGGAGGCTACAATGAGCAGTTCTTC.

This clonotype was counted many times. V usage is TRBV7-2 and J usage is TRBJ2-3; D might be TRBD1 or TRBD2, each matching 7 bases. V was pared by 5 bases and J by 2 bases, with 20 bases between. CDR3 size: 17 residues. CDR1 is SGHTA and CDR2 is FQGNSA in the germline V gene. CDR3 DNA sequence: TGTGCCAGCAGCAGTAGGGGGCGGGGGAAAGCCACAGATACGCAGTATTTT. It codes for CASSSRGRGKATDTQYF.

The chain is built from TRBV2 and TRBJ2-1; TRBD1 aligns across 8 bases. J gave up 1 base and V 8 bases, and 7 bases lay outside the gene matches. The CDR3 runs to 15 residues. In germline, CDR1 is SNHLY, CDR2 FYNNEI. CDR3 protein: CASGRQGRSYNEQFF. CDR3 sequence (DNA): TGTGCCAGCGGGAGACAGGGGAGGTCCTACAATGAGCAGTTCTTC. Full variable domain (missing parts from reference TRBV2 and TRBJ2-1): EPEVTQTPSHQVTQMGQEVILRCVPISNHLYFYWYRQILGQKVEFLVSFYNNEISEKSEIFDDQFSVERPDGSNFTLKIRSTKLEDSAMYFCASGRQGRSYNEQFFGPGTRLTVL.

The V and J genes are TRBV12-3 or TRBV12-4 and TRBJ2-1; D is unclear. The CDR3 is made up of 15 amino acids. Trimming pared 3 bases from V and 3 bases from J, leaving 12 bases between. For the CDR3, the DNA is TGTGCCAGCAGTTTTCCGGAGATCGGCTACAATGAGCAGTTCTTC. The encoded protein is CASSFPEIGYNEQFF.

This clonotype came up many times. This rearrangement joins TRBV7-8 to TRBJ2-7; no definite D call. V gave up 0 bases and J gave up 2 bases, with 14 bases separating them. CDR1 SGHVS and CDR2 FQNEAQ come from the germline V gene. The CDR3 totals 16 residues. This CDR3 reads CASSLAYPSGAYEQYF. The CDR3, as DNA: TGTGCCAGCAGCTTAGCGTACCCATCTGGGGCCTACGAGCAGTACTTC.

J is TRBJ2-7 and V is TRBV28; 9 positions agree with TRBD1. J lost 5 bases, V lost 3 bases, and 17 bases had no gene match. The CDR3 covers 18 residues. Germline V gene sequence: CDR1 MDHEN, CDR2 SYDVKM. The chain's CDR3 is CASSFSLSHRDRDHEQYF. The CDR3 bases are TGTGCCAGCAGTTTCTCCCTCTCTCACCGGGACAGGGATCACGAGCAGTACTTC.

The chain couples TRBV29-1 to TRBJ2-7, with unresolved D. The CDR3 is 12 residues long. Per the germline V gene, CDR1 is SQVTM and CDR2 is ANQGSEA. With 0 bases removed from V and 3 bases from J, the gap between germline ends came to 6 bases. In DNA form, the CDR3 reads TGCAGCGTTGAAGATAAGCGCTACGAGCAGTACTTC. Its translation: CSVEDKRYEQYF.

This chain uses TRBV28 with TRBJ2-1; tentative D call: TRBD1 (6 bases). V dropped 8 bases and J dropped 0 bases, with 14 bases sitting between them. This CDR3 has 15 amino acids. Germline assignment: CDR1 MDHEN and CDR2 SYDVKM. Here the CDR3 reads CASGNRDPSYNEQFF. The DNA for the CDR3 is TGTGCCAGCGGTAACAGGGATCCCTCCTACAATGAGCAGTTCTTC.

The chain employs TRBV6-5 and TRBJ1-4; D perhaps matches TRBD1 (6 bases). This CDR3 region has 16 residues. The ends were cut back, 5 bases at V and 6 bases at J, with 19 bases in the middle. Germline assignment: CDR1 MNHEY and CDR2 SVGAGI. For the CDR3, the DNA is TGTGCCAGCAGTCCGGCCCCAGGGGTTGACGATGAAAAACTGTTTTTT. Translation gives CASSPAPGVDDEKLFF.

V is TRBV11-2 and J is TRBJ2-7, with D uncertain. CDR1 and CDR2 (germline): SGHAT, FQNNGV. The CDR3 has 13 residues. Trimming took 5 bases from V and 3 from J, leaving 11 bases between them. In nucleotides, the CDR3 is TGTGCCAGCAGCCGTTTGTCTGGCTACGAGCAGTACTTC. This codes for CASSRLSGYEQYF.

The chain recombines TRBV2 with TRBJ2-4; 9 bases align to TRBD2. CDR1 SNHLY and CDR2 FYNNEI come from the germline V gene. This CDR3 has 14 residues. The ends lost 3 bases at V and 13 bases at J; junction bases unmatched: 10. CDR3 nucleotides: TGTGCCAGCAGTGAGTTCCAGGCTAGCGGGGACCAGTACTTC. This gives the protein CASSEFQASGDQYF.

The chain employs TRBV7-9 and TRBJ2-7; no clear D gene. CDR1 and CDR2 from the germline V gene are SEHNR and FQNEAQ (reference sequence). Trimming left V 5 bases short and J 6 bases short, with 8 bases between. The CDR3 totals 11 residues. The CDR3 loop reads CASSPQREQYF. In nucleotides, the CDR3 is TGTGCCAGCAGCCCCCAACGCGAGCAGTACTTC.

This clonotype was observed once. The gene calls are TRBV2 and TRBJ1-1; D unresolved. V was pared by 10 bases and J by 10 bases, with 16 bases between. Germline CDR1 and CDR2: SNHLY and FYNNEI. The CDR3 extends over 11 amino acids. The CDR3 spells CATPSGPGAFF. For the CDR3, the DNA is TGTGCCACCCCTTCAGGACCTGGAGCTTTCTTT.

This clonotype was picked up a small number of times. This chain joins TRBV12-3 or TRBV12-4 and TRBJ1-6; possible D gene TRBD1, 5 bases. The CDR3 covers 16 residues. V lost 8 bases and J lost 0, with 14 bases in between. The CDR3 bases are TGTGCCAGCCGATTGGGGGGGACCTCCTATAATTCACCCCTCCACTTT. Translating it yields CASRLGGTSYNSPLHF.

J is TRBJ1-1 and V is TRBV4-2, with 7 bases aligning to TRBD1. CDR1 is LGHNA, CDR2 YNFKEQ, per germline. This CDR3 spans 14 amino acids. V was pared by 5 bases and J by 3 bases, with 6 bases of the junction left unmatched. CDR3 sequence (DNA): TGTGCCAGCAGCAAAGTTGACAGGGACACTGAAGCTTTCTTT. Its protein product is CASSKVDRDTEAFF.

The chain couples TRBV28 to TRBJ1-4, with no clear D. Germline-derived CDR1 and CDR2 are MDHEN and SYDVKM. The CDR3 covers 16 residues. V dropped 5 bases and J dropped 6 bases, with 19 bases sitting between them. CDR3 DNA: TGTGCCAGCAGTCCCTCCCCGGGATCTGATGATGAAAAACTGTTTTTT. Its protein is CASSPSPGSDDEKLFF.